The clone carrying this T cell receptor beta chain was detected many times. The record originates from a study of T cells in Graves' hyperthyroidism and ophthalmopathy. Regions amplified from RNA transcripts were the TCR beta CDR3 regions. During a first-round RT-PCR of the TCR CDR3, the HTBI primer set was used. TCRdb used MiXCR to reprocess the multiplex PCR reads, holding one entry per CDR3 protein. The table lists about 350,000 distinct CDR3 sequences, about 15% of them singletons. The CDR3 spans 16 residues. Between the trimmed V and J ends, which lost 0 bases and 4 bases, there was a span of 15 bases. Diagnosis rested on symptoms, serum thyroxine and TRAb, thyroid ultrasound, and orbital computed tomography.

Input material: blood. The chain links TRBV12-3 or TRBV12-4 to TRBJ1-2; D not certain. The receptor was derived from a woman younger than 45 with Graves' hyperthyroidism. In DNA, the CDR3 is TGTGCCAGCAGTTTAGCGAACGGACGGACCTTCTATGGCTACACCTTC. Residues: CASSLANGRTFYGYTF.